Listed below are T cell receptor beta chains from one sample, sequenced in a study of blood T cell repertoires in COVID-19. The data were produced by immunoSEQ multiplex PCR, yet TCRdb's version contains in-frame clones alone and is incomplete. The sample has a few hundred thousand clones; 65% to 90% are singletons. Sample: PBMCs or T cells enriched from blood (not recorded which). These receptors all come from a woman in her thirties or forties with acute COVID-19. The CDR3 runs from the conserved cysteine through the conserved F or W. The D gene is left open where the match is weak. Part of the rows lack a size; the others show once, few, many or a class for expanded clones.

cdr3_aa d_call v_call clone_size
CASSPGGGRAYEQYF TRBD2 TRBV6-5 .
CASSFPGVPVYEQYF . TRBV11-2 .
CASSVGLAKSTDTQYF . TRBV9 .
CASSLRTGGGGSDTQYF TRBD1 TRBV7-9 .
CATWAGTEAFF . TRBV10-3 .
CASSWMGLKLRDTEAFF . TRBV5-8 .
CASIEPGQIYGYTF TRBD1 TRBV6-5 .
CASSLGDRPNYGYTF . TRBV7-2 .
CASRRSRNYEQYF . TRBV6-5 once
CASSSRTSLRGAEAFF . TRBV27 .
CASSYQAGLYEQYF . TRBV6-5 .
CASSLRGRRYEQYF TRBD2 TRBV27 .
CASRGGQPNTEAFF TRBD1 TRBV6-5 .
CASSYSTGGAMNTEAFF . TRBV6-2/TRBV6-3 .
CASSLGTLAGGIDNEQFF TRBD2 TRBV28 .
CASSLDSGPTEAFF . TRBV5-4 once
CASSLAKAGGHLKTQYF TRBD2 TRBV5-6 .
CASSRDTEAFF . TRBV7-2 .
CASSHEVASNTEAFF . TRBV13 few
CASSYGQGYTF . TRBV6-2/TRBV6-3 .
CASSRDSGNTIYF . TRBV5-1 .
CASSIGRTGNTIYF . TRBV19 .
CASSPSLGLATNGELFF TRBD2 TRBV7-2 .
CASSVGDNWGTEAFF . TRBV9 .
CAISGQGSDYGYTF TRBD1 TRBV10-3 .
CASSQGEAGAFF . TRBV12-3/TRBV12-4 .
CASSFIGQSINTEAFF . TRBV7-9 .
CARYRASKNIQYF . TRBV21-1 .
CSSRGLRDTEAFF . TRBV29-1 .
CASSKTAEYGYTF . TRBV6-5 once
CASSLRDSYSTNEKLFF TRBD1 TRBV11-2 once
CASSYQDSGSGNTIYF . TRBV6-5 .
CASISQGVDTQYF . TRBV28 .
CASSPGREQETQYF . TRBV18 once
CASSLMAGRGGTGELFF . TRBV27 .
CASSPGTASGANVLTF TRBD1 TRBV5-4 .
CASSYNSGGNQPQHF . TRBV6-2/TRBV6-3 .
CASSRHGTGELFF . TRBV4-2 .
CASGPTGLTEAFF TRBD1 TRBV9 many
CASSFYNGELFF . TRBV5-8 few
CASSITTGATYEQYF TRBD1 TRBV7-2 .
CASSPRGEPRNSPLHF . TRBV5-1 .
CASTRYLTGDSGYTF TRBD1 TRBV7-2 .
CASSIGRIHRGLGANVLTF TRBD1 TRBV19 .
CASSSDRARGREKLFF TRBD1 TRBV11-2 .
CASSQAGTSGAANTGELFF TRBD2 TRBV4-2 .
CASNTFTGGRGAEAFF TRBD1 TRBV27 .
CASSLDLGHRGEKLFF . TRBV11-2 .
CASSYLLSYNEQFF . TRBV6-2/TRBV6-3 .
CASRRDRDYGELFF TRBD1 TRBV7-3 .
CASSPSLSNTGELFF . TRBV18 .
CASLGQGGEKLFF TRBD1 TRBV28 .
CASSLPGYEQYF . TRBV5-1 .
CASSEALEQFF . TRBV2 .
CASSLMTANSPLHF . TRBV7-9 once